The clone carrying this T cell receptor (beta chain) occurred a few times. The sample comes from a study of response to subunit inactivated influenza vaccine. The CDR3 is 15 residues long. Germline CDR1 is SEHNR and CDR2 is FQNEAQ (reference sequence). V lost 4 bases and J 1 base, leaving 10 bases between the germline ends. From the RT-PCR reads, TCRdb called clonotypes with MiXCR, one entry per CDR3 protein. The data hold a few hundred thousand distinct CDR3 sequences, with 14% observed a single time. The sequences come from PBMCs from blood, collected 11 to 12 days after vaccination. The chain combines TRBV7-9 with TRBJ2-2; unclear D gene. This TCR derives from a man aged 45-65 years who received an inactivated influenza vaccine. CDR3 sequence reads: CASSSRRKNTGELFF. CDR3 sequence (DNA): TGTGCCAGCAGCTCCCGACGGAAGAACACCGGGGAGCTGTTTTTT.